This T cell receptor beta chain emerged from a study of regulatory T cells in long-lasting Graves disease. General study points: Accuracy might have suffered from few samples.

Construction of TCR beta libraries relied on iRepertoire HTBI primers and on Arm-PCR targeting CDR3 regions. TCRdb reprocessed the multiplex PCR reads with MiXCR, giving one entry per CDR3 protein. The sample records under 700,000 distinct CDR3 sequences, about 16% being singletons. Time point described: newly diagnosed GD, antithyroid drugs for less than 3 months. Isolated PBMC RNA provided the starting material for the TCR library. This clonotype has a handful of counts. Its antigen is unidentified. These same data were also listed under a study on T cells in Graves' hyperthyroidism and ophthalmopathy. Turning to that study: Those patients with uncontrolled infection, other autoimmune disease, pregnancy or lactation were excluded.

This TCR derives from a middle-aged woman with Graves disease. The sample here was peripheral blood mononuclear cells (PBMCs), taken at new diagnosis, from a patient treated with antithyroid drugs.

CDR3 region: CASNRQASYEQYF. DNA of the CDR3: TGTGCCAGCAATCGACAGGCCTCCTACGAGCAGTACTTC. The J gene is TRBJ2-7, the V gene TRBV28; maybe TRBD1 (6 bases). CDR1 is MDHEN and CDR2 is SYDVKM in the germline V gene. With 7 bases removed from V and 0 bases from J, the gap between germline ends came to 10 bases. The CDR3 covers 13 residues. The whole variable domain, remainder taken from reference TRBV28 and TRBJ2-7, is DVKVTQSSRYLVKRTGEKVFLECVQDMDHENMFWYRQDPGLGLRLIYFSYDVKMKEKGDIPEGYSVSREKKERFSLILESASTNQTSMYLCASNRQASYEQYFGPGTRLTVT.